This T cell receptor (beta chain) was identified during a study of patients and donors after allogeneic stem cell transplantation. This clonotype was picked up a small number of times. TCRdb used MiXCR to reprocess the RT-PCR reads, holding one entry per CDR3 protein. Of about 230,000 distinct CDR3 sequences in the sample, over 12% were seen once. This TCR was recovered from a human donor who was either an allogeneic HSCT recipient or a stem cell or donor lymphocyte infusion donor (not recorded which). It is not recorded whose cells these are; they may come from a transplant donor. The sample was blood, either unsorted or a sorted T cell fraction (not recorded which).

CDR3 sequence (DNA): TGTGCCAGCAGCTCAGGGGACAGCGTCACTACTGAAGCTTTCTTT. It is translated as CASSSGDSVTTEAFF. This chain links TRBV11-3 with TRBJ1-1, with 7 bases matching TRBD1. V dropped 4 bases and J dropped 5; count of bases not matched to a gene: 10. This CDR3 is 15 amino acids long. Germline CDR1 and CDR2: SGHNT and YENEEA.